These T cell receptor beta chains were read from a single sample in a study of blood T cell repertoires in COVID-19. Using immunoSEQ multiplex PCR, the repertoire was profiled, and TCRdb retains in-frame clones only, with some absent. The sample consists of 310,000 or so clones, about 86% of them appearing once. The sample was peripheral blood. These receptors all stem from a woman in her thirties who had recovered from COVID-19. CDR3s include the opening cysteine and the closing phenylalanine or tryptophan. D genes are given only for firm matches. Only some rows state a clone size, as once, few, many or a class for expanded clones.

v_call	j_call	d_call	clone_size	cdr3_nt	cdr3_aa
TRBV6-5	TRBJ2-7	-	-	TGTGCCAGCAGCCTCCATCGGGGTGTCTACGAGCAGTACTTC	CASSLHRGVYEQYF
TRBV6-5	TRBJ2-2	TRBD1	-	TGTGCCAGCAGTTCCGGACAGGACACCGGGGAGCTGTTTTTT	CASSSGQDTGELFF
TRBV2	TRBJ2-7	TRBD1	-	TGTGCCAGCAATTCCGACAGGGTCTCTTCCGAGCAGTACTTC	CASNSDRVSSEQYF
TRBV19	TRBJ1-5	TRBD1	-	TGTGCCAGTAGTTATGGGGGACAGCTCCAGCATTTT	CASSYGGQLQHF
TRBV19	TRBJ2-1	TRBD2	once	TGTGCCAGTAGTATAGAAGCTAGCGGCTACAATGAGCAGTTCTTC	CASSIEASGYNEQFF
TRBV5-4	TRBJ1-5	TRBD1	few	TGTGCCAGCAGCCGGGACAGGGGGCTTCAGCCCCAGCATTTT	CASSRDRGLQPQHF
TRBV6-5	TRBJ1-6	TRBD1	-	TGTGCCAGCAGTAATACGGACAGGGGGAATTCACCCCTCCACTTT	CASSNTDRGNSPLHF
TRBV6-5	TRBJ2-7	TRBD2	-	TGTGCCAGCAGTTACTCGAAAGCGGGGGGGCCCTACGAGCAGTACTTC	CASSYSKAGGPYEQYF
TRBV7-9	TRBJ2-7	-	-	TGTGCCAGCAGCTCACTGCCCCTCGAGCAGTACTTC	CASSSLPLEQYF
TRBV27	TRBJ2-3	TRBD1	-	TGTGCCAGCAGTTTAAACAGGGGGGATACGCAGTATTTT	CASSLNRGDTQYF
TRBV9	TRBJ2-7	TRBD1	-	TGTGCCAGCAGGGTCTTTATGCACAGGGGCTCCTACGAGCAGTACTTC	CASRVFMHRGSYEQYF
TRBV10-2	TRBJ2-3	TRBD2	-	TGCGCCAGCAGAACGGGGACTAGCGGGAGATTCACAGATACGCAGTATTTT	CASRTGTSGRFTDTQYF
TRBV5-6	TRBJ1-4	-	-	TGTGCCAGCAGCCTACGAATGACAGGTGATAATGAAAAACTGTTTTTT	CASSLRMTGDNEKLFF